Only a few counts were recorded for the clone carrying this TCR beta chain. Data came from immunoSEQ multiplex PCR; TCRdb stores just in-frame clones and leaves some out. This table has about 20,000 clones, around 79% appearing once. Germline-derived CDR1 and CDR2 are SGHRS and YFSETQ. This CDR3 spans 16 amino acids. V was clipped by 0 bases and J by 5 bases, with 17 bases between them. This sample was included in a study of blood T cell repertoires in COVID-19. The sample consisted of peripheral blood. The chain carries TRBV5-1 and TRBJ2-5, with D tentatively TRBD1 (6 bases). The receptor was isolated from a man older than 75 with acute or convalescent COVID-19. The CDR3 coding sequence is TGCGCCAGCAGCTTGGCCGCCAGGGGCGTTGGGGAGACCCAGTACTTC. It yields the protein CASSLAARGVGETQYF. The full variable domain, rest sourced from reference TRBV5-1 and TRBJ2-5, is KAGVTQTPRYLIKTRGQQVTLSCSPISGHRSVSWYQQTPGQGLQFLFEYFSETQRNKGNFPGRFSGRQFSNSRSEMNVSTLELGDSALYLCASSLAARGVGETQYFGPGTRLLVL.